This TCR beta chain was captured by sequencing in a study of graft-versus-host responses after intestinal transplantation. Assay used: immunoSEQ multiplex PCR; TCRdb lists only in-frame clones, some missing. The table shows 95,000 to 110,000 clones, with roughly 90% occurring only once. About this clone itself: Its antigen remains unidentified.

This CDR3 has 16 amino acids. V was pared by 3 bases and J by 3 bases, with 6 bases of the junction left unmatched. From germline, CDR1 is KGHSH and CDR2 LQKENI. The material sequenced was unstimulated CD4+ T cells sorted from spleen or lymph node cells, taken before transplant. The V and J genes are TRBV18 and TRBJ2-5; TRBD2 agrees at 11 bases. The origin of this receptor is a human donor who was the organ donor for an intestinal transplant. The CDR3 loop reads CASSPRLAGGKETQYF. The CDR3, as DNA: TGTGCCAGCTCACCCCGGCTAGCGGGAGGCAAAGAGACCCAGTACTTC.